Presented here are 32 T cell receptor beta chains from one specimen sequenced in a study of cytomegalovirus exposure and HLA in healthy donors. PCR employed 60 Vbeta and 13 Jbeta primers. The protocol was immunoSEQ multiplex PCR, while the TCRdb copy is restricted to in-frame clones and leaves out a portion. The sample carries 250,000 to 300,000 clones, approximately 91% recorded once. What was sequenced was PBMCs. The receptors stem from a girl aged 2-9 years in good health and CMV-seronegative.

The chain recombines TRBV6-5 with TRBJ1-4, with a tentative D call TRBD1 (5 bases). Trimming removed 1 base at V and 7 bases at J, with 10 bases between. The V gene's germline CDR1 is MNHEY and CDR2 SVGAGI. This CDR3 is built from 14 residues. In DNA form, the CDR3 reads TGTGCCAGCAGTTACTACCCGGGGGGTGAAAAACTGTTTTTT. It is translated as CASSYYPGGEKLFF.

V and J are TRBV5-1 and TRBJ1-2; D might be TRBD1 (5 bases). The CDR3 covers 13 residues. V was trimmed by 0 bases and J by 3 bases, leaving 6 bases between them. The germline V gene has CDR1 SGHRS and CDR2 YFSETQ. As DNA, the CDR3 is TGCGCCAGCAGCTTGGAACAGGACTATGGCTACACCTTC. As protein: CASSLEQDYGYTF.

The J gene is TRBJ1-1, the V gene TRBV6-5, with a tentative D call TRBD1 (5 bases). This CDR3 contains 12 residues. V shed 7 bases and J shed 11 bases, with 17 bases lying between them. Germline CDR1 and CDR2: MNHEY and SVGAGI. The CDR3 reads CASISPGRGAFF. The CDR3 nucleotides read TGTGCCAGCATTTCCCCGGGGCGGGGGGCTTTCTTT.

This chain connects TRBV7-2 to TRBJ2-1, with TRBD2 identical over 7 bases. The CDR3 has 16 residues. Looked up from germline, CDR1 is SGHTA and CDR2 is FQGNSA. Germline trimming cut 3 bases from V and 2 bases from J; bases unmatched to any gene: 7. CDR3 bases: TGTGCCAGCAGCTTCGAGGGTCTAGCGGCCTACAATGAGCAGTTCTTC. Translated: CASSFEGLAAYNEQFF.

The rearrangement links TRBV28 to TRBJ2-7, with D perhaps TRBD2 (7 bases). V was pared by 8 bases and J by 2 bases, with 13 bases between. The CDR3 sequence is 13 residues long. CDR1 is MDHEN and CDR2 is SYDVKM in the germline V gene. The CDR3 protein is CASESGGPYEQYF. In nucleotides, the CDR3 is TGTGCCAGCGAATCGGGGGGCCCCTACGAGCAGTACTTC.

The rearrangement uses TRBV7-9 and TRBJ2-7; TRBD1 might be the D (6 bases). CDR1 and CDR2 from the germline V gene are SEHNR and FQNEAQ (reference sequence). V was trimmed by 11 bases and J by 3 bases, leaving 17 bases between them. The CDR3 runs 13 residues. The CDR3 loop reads CAAQGSADYEQYF. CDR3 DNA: TGTGCCGCCCAGGGGAGCGCGGACTACGAGCAGTACTTC.

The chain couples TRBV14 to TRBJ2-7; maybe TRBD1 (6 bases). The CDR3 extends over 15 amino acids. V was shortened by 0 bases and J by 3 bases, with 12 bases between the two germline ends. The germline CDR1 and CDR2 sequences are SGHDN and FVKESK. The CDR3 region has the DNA TGTGCCAGCAGCCAAGAGGGGGCTAGGGGCTACGAGCAGTACTTC. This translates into CASSQEGARGYEQYF.

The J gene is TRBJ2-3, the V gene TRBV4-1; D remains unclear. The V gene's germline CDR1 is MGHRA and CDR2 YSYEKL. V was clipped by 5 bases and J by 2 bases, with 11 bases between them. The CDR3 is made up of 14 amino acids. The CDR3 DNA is TGCGCCAGCAGCTACGGTCCTCCCACAGATACGCAGTATTTT. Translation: CASSYGPPTDTQYF.

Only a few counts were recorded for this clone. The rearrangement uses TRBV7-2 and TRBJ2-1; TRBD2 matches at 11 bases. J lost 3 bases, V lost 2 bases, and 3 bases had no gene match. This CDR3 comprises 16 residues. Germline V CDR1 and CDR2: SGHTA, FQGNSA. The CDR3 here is CASSLSTSGIYNEQFF. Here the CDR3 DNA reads TGTGCCAGCAGCTTATCGACTAGCGGGATCTACAATGAGCAGTTCTTC.

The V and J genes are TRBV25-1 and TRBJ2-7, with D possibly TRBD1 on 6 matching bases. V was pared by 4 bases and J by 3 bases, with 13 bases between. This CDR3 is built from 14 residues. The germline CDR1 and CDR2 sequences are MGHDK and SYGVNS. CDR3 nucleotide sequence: TGTGCCAGCAGTGCCCTCACGACAGGCTACGAGCAGTACTTC. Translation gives CASSALTTGYEQYF.

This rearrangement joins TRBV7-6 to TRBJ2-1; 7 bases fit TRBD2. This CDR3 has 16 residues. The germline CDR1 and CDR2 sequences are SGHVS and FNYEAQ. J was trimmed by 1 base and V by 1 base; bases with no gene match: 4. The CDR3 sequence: CASSLEASGSYNEQFF. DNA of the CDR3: TGTGCCAGCAGCTTAGAAGCTAGCGGTTCCTACAATGAGCAGTTCTTC.

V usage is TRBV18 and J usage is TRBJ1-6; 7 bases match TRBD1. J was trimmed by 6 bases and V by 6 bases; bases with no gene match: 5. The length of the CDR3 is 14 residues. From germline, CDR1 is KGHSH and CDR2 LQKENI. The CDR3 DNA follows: TGTGCCAGCTCGACAGGGCTCCCTAATTCACCCCTCCACTTT. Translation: CASSTGLPNSPLHF.

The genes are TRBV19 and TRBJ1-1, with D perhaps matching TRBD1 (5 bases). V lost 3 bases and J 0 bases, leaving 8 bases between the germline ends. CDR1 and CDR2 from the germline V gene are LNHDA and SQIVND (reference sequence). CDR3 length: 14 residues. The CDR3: CASSITGLNTEAFF. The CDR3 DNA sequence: TGTGCCAGTAGTATCACAGGCTTGAACACTGAAGCTTTCTTT.

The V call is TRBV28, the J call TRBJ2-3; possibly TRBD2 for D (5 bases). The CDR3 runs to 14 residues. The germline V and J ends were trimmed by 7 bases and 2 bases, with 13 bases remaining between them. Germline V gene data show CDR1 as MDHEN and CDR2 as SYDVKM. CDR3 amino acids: CASIGGRFTDTQYF. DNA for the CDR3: TGTGCCAGCATCGGCGGGCGCTTCACAGATACGCAGTATTTT.

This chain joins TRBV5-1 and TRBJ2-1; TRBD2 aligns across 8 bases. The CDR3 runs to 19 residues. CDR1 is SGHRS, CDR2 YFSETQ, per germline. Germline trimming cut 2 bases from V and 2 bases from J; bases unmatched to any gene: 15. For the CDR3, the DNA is TGCGCCAGCAGCTTATGGGGGCCCTCCGGCGGGGGGACCTACAATGAGCAGTTCTTC. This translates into CASSLWGPSGGGTYNEQFF.

CDR3 sequence (DNA): TGTGCCAGCAGCAAGGTGAGGGATCAGCCCCAGCATTTT. Its protein product is CASSKVRDQPQHF. The rearrangement uses TRBV21-1 and TRBJ1-5. TRBV21-1 is annotated as a pseudogene. The CDR3 covers 13 residues.

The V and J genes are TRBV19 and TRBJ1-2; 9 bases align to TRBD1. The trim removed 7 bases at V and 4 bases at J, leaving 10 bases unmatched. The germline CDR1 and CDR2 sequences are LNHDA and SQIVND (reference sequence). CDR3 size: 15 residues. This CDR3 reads CASTRGGDRAYGYTF. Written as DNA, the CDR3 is TGTGCCAGTACCAGAGGAGGGGACAGGGCCTATGGCTACACCTTC. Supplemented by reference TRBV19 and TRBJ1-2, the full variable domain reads DGGITQSPKYLFRKEGQNVTLSCEQNLNHDAMYWYRQDPGQGLRLIYYSQIVNDFQKGDIAEGYSVSREKKESFPLTVTSAQKNPTAFYLCASTRGGDRAYGYTFGSGTRLTVV.

DNA of the CDR3: TGTGCCATCAGTGATGGGCAGCGGGGGGGCGATACGCAGTATTTT. It codes for CAISDGQRGGDTQYF. The rearrangement links TRBV10-3 to TRBJ2-3; TRBD2 matches 10 bases. The CDR3 totals 15 residues. J was trimmed by 6 bases and V by 3 bases; bases with no gene match: 6. The germline V gene encodes CDR1 ENHRY and CDR2 SYGVKD.

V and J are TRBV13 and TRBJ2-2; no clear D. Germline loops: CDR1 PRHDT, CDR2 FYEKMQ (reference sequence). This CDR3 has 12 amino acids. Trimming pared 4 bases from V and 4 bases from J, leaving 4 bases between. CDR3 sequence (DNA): TGTGCCAGCAGCTCCCGCACCGGGGAGCTGTTTTTT. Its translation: CASSSRTGELFF.

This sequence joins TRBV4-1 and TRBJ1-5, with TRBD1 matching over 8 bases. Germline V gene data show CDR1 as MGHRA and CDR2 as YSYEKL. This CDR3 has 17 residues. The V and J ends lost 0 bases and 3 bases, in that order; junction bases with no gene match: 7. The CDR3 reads CASSQDGPGGLNQPQHF. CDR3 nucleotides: TGCGCCAGCAGCCAAGACGGTCCAGGGGGCCTCAATCAGCCCCAGCATTTT.

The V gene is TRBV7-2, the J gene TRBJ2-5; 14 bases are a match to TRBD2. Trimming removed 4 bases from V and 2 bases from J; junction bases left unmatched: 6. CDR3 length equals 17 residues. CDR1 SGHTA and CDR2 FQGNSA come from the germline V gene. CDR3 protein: CASSSRRLAGGQETQYF. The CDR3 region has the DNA TGTGCCAGCAGCTCCCGACGACTAGCGGGGGGGCAAGAGACCCAGTACTTC.

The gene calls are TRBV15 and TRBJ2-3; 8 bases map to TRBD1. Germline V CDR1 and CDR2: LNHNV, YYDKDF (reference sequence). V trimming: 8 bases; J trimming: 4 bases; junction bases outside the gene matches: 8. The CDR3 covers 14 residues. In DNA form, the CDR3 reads TGTGCCACCGGCCGGGACAGGTCTTCAGATACGCAGTATTTT. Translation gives CATGRDRSSDTQYF. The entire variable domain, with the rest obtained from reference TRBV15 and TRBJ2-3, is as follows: DAMVIQNPRYQVTQFGKPVTLSCSQTLNHNVMYWYQQKSSQAPKLLFHYYDKDFNNEADTPDNFQSRRPNTSFCFLDIRSPGLGDTAMYLCATGRDRSSDTQYFGPGTRLTVL.

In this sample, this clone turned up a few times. CDR3 sequence reads: CASSMGLAGEPYNEQFF. CDR3 sequence (DNA): TGTGCCAGTAGTATGGGACTAGCGGGGGAACCCTACAATGAGCAGTTCTTC. The V gene is TRBV19, the J gene TRBJ2-1; the match to TRBD2 covers 14 bases. V lost 3 bases and J lost 2; bases outside the gene matches: 3. The CDR3 totals 17 residues. Looked up from germline, CDR1 is LNHDA and CDR2 is SQIVND (reference sequence). Together with reference TRBV19 and TRBJ2-1, the CDR3 gives the full variable domain: DGGITQSPKYLFRKEGQNVTLSCEQNLNHDAMYWYRQDPGQGLRLIYYSQIVNDFQKGDIAEGYSVSREKKESFPLTVTSAQKNPTAFYLCASSMGLAGEPYNEQFFGPGTRLTVL.

The CDR3 spells CASIRAGGEPQHF. CDR3 nucleotide sequence: TGTGCCAGCATTAGGGCAGGGGGAGAGCCCCAGCATTTT. V gene TRBV6-1 combines with J gene TRBJ1-5; TRBD1 matches 7 bases. J gave up 8 bases and V 7 bases, and 8 bases lay outside the gene matches. This CDR3 is 13 amino acids long. The germline CDR1 and CDR2 sequences are MNHNS and SASEGT.

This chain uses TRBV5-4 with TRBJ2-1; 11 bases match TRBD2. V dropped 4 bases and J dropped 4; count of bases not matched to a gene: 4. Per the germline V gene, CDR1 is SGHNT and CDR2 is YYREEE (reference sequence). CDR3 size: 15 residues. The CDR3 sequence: CASSPGLAEYNEQFF. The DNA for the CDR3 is TGTGCCAGCAGCCCGGGACTAGCGGAGTACAATGAGCAGTTCTTC.

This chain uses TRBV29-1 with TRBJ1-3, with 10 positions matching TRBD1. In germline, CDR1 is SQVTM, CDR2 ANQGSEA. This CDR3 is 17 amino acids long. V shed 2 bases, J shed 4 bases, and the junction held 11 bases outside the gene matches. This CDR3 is CSVELGQGSPRGNTIYF. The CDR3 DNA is TGCAGCGTTGAATTGGGACAGGGGTCGCCCAGGGGAAACACCATATATTTT. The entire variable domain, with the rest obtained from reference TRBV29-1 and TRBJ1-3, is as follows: SAVISQKPSRDICQRGTSLTIQCQVDSQVTMMFWYRQQPGQSLTLIATANQGSEATYESGFVIDKFPISRPNLTFSTLTVSNMSPEDSSIYLCSVELGQGSPRGNTIYFGEGSWLTVV.

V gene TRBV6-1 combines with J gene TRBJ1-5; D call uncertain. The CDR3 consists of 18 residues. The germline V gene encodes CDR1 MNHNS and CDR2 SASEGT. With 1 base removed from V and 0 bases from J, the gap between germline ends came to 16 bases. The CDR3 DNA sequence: TGTGCCAGCAGTGAAGGGAGGGCCTGGGGTACTAGCAATCAGCCCCAGCATTTT. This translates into CASSEGRAWGTSNQPQHF.

The CDR3 DNA sequence: TGTGCCAGCTCACGTGGGAGAGACACCGGGGAGCTGTTTTTT. It yields the protein CASSRGRDTGELFF. The gene calls are TRBV18 and TRBJ2-2; D might be TRBD2 (5 bases). The V gene lost 4 bases and the J gene lost 3 bases, with 9 bases spanning the gap. The CDR3 has 14 residues. CDR1 and CDR2 (germline): KGHSH, LQKENI.

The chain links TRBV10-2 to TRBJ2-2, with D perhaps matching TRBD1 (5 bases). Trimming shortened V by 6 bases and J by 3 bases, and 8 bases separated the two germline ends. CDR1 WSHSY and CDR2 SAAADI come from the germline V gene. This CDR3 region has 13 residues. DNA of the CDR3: TGCGCCAGCAGACCGACAGACACCGGGGAGCTGTTTTTT. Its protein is CASRPTDTGELFF.

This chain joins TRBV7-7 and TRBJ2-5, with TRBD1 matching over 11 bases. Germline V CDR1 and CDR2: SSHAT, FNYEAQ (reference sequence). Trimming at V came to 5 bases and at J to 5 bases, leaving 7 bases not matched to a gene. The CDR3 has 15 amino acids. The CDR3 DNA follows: TGTGCCAGCAGCGTTGGGACAGGGGGGTGGGAGACCCAGTACTTC. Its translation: CASSVGTGGWETQYF.

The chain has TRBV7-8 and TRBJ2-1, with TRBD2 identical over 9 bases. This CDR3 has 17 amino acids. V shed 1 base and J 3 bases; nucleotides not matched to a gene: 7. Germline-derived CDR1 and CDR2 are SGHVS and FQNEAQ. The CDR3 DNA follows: TGTGCCAGCAGCTTAGGGCTAGCGGGAAATCTCTACAATGAGCAGTTCTTC. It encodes CASSLGLAGNLYNEQFF.

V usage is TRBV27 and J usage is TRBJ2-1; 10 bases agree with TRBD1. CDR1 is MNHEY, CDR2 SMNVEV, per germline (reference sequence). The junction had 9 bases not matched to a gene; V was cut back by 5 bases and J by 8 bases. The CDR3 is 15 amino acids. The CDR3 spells CASSHRQGAGDEQFF. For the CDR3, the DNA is TGTGCCAGCAGTCACCGACAGGGGGCTGGGGATGAGCAGTTCTTC.